The 17 T cell receptor beta chains below all came from one sample that was sequenced in a study of blood T cell repertoires in COVID-19. The repertoire was sequenced with immunoSEQ multiplex PCR; TCRdb's copy has only in-frame clones and lacks some. This repertoire shows under 300,000 clones, about nine tenths found once; its top ten account for over 2%. Material: peripheral blood. The receptors derive from a young man who had recovered from COVID-19.

V and J are TRBV7-8 and TRBJ1-3; D not resolved. The CDR3 is made up of 14 amino acids. Germline V gene sequence: CDR1 SGHVS, CDR2 FQNEAQ. V was clipped by 1 base and J by 0 bases, with 4 bases between them. CDR3 bases: TGTGCCAGCAGCTTAGGCAGCTCTGGAAACACCATATATTTT. It is translated as CASSLGSSGNTIYF.

This clone was detected only a few times. The chain combines TRBV19 with TRBJ1-1; D not certain. Trimming stripped 8 bases from V and 6 bases from J, with 13 bases between. The germline gives CDR1 LNHDA, CDR2 SQIVND (reference sequence). The CDR3 is 12 residues long. In DNA, the CDR3 is TGTGCCAGTTTGATAGGAGGGTCTGAAGCTTTCTTT. Its protein is CASLIGGSEAFF.

The rearrangement joins TRBV24-1 to TRBJ1-5, with TRBD1 matching 9 bases. CDR3 length equals 15 residues. The V segment lost 9 bases and the J segment 5 bases; nucleotides outside the gene matches: 10. Germline V gives CDR1 KGHDR, CDR2 SFDVKD. Here the CDR3 DNA reads TGTGCCACCTTAAGGACAGGGGCTGGGGATCAGCCCCAGCATTTT. The encoded protein is CATLRTGAGDQPQHF.

The rearrangement links TRBV5-4 to TRBJ2-3, with 7 bases aligning to TRBD2. This CDR3 contains 14 residues. V lost 7 bases to trimming and J lost 1 base; unmatched junction nucleotides: 6. Germline CDR1 is SGHNT and CDR2 is YYREEE (reference sequence). The CDR3 sequence: CASRGELGTDTQYF. CDR3 nucleotide sequence: TGTGCCAGCCGGGGGGAGCTCGGCACAGATACGCAGTATTTT.

This rearrangement joins TRBV11-2 to TRBJ1-1; tentatively, D is TRBD1 (5 bases). Trimming took 1 base from V and 5 from J, leaving 11 bases between them. Per germline, CDR1 SGHAT and CDR2 FQNNGV. This CDR3 is built from 14 residues. CDR3 amino acids: CASSLVSGRTEAFF. As DNA, the CDR3 is TGTGCCAGCAGCTTAGTTTCAGGGCGGACTGAAGCTTTCTTT. Variable domain in full (rest from reference TRBV11-2 and TRBJ1-1): EAGVAQSPRYKIIEKRQSVAFWCNPISGHATLYWYQQILGQGPKLLIQFQNNGVVDDSQLPKDRFSAERLKGVDSTLKIQPAKLEDSAVYLCASSLVSGRTEAFFGQGTRLTVV.

This clone was seen a single time. The chain couples TRBV10-2 to TRBJ2-7; 10 nucleotides line up with TRBD1. The CDR3 has 15 amino acids. The V gene's germline CDR1 is WSHSY and CDR2 SAAADI. With V trimmed by 6 bases and J by 2 bases, 7 bases remained unmatched. DNA for the CDR3: TGCGCCAGCAGCGATACCGGGACAGGGGCCTACGAGCAGTACTTC. Translating it yields CASSDTGTGAYEQYF.

The genes are TRBV7-8 and TRBJ2-2; TRBD2 is a possible D gene (5 bases). V lost 8 bases and J lost 3, with 7 bases in between. The CDR3 extends over 12 amino acids. Germline assignment: CDR1 SGHVS and CDR2 FQNEAQ. The CDR3 spells CASGGYTGELFF. CDR3 nucleotide sequence: TGTGCCAGCGGCGGGTACACCGGGGAGCTGTTTTTT.

This clone was counted a few times. The chain uses TRBV19 and TRBJ1-2; TRBD1 agrees at 7 bases. The CDR3 is 16 residues long. V gave up 6 bases and J gave up 0 bases; unmatched junction bases: 10. The V gene's germline CDR1 is LNHDA and CDR2 SQIVND (reference sequence). The CDR3 here is CASRGGRWGPNYGYTF. DNA of the CDR3: TGTGCCAGTAGAGGGGGCCGATGGGGCCCTAACTATGGCTACACCTTC.

The J gene is TRBJ2-1, the V gene TRBV6-2 or TRBV6-3; 9 bases align to TRBD1. CDR1 and CDR2 (germline): MNHEY, SVGEGT. J gave up 5 bases and V 4 bases, and 6 bases lay outside the gene matches. This CDR3 region has 15 residues. The CDR3 region has the DNA TGTGCCAGCAGTTTACAGGGGGCTTCGAACAATGAGCAGTTCTTC. This codes for CASSLQGASNNEQFF.

V gene TRBV6-6 combines with J gene TRBJ2-7; a possible D gene is TRBD1 (5 bases). The CDR3 sequence is 11 residues long. CDR1 MNHNY and CDR2 SVGAGI come from the germline V gene (reference sequence). V lost 6 bases and J lost 7, with 10 bases in between. The CDR3 is CASSHKGEQYF. The CDR3 DNA reads as TGTGCCAGCAGCCACAAGGGGGAGCAGTACTTC.

This clone has a handful of counts. This chain joins TRBV1 and TRBJ1-5. TRBV1 is a pseudogene locus. The length of the CDR3 is 14 residues. The CDR3 DNA sequence: TGCACCAGCAGCCAAGATAGCCCGACCCGGCCCCAGCATTTT. It is translated as CTSSQDSPTRPQHF.

This chain connects TRBV19 to TRBJ1-2; 10 nucleotides agree with TRBD1. V shed 5 bases, J shed 3 bases, and the junction held 6 bases outside the gene matches. Germline V gene sequence: CDR1 LNHDA, CDR2 SQIVND (reference sequence). The CDR3 totals 15 residues. The DNA of the CDR3 is TGTGCCAGTAGTTTGGGACAGGGGCGTGACTATGGCTACACCTTC. It codes for CASSLGQGRDYGYTF.

The chain couples TRBV12-3 or TRBV12-4 to TRBJ2-1; TRBD1 matches 10 bases. The CDR3 consists of 13 residues. J gave up 8 bases and V 8 bases, and 6 bases lay outside the gene matches. CDR3 region: CASGTGVGDEQFF. The CDR3 bases are TGTGCCAGCGGGACAGGGGTAGGGGATGAGCAGTTCTTC.

The V gene is TRBV5-4, the J gene TRBJ1-2, with no clear D. This CDR3 contains 16 residues. The germline V gene encodes CDR1 SGHNT and CDR2 YYREEE (reference sequence). The germline V and J ends were trimmed by 2 bases and 2 bases, with 16 bases remaining between them. The CDR3 region is CASSFVNRNWNYGYTF. The CDR3 DNA reads as TGTGCCAGCAGCTTCGTAAACCGAAACTGGAACTATGGCTACACCTTC.

In DNA form, the CDR3 reads TGTGCCAGCAAGGCAGGGGGCCTCTATGGCTACACCTTC. Protein product: CASKAGGLYGYTF. This chain links TRBV25-1 with TRBJ1-2; 8 bases agree with TRBD1. The junction had 5 bases not matched to a gene; V was cut back by 7 bases and J by 4 bases. The CDR3 sequence is 13 residues long. CDR1 is MGHDK and CDR2 is SYGVNS in the germline V gene.

The chain uses TRBV6-1 and TRBJ2-7; D might be TRBD1 (5 bases). The V end lost 1 base, the J end lost 2 bases, and 15 bases lay between the germline ends. From germline, CDR1 is MNHNS and CDR2 SASEGT. The CDR3 totals 16 residues. In nucleotides, the CDR3 is TGTGCCAGCAGTGAAGACTGGGGCCGAAGCCCCTACGAGCAGTACTTC. Translated, it gives CASSEDWGRSPYEQYF.

This clone appeared a few times. The chain employs TRBV9 and TRBJ1-4; 9 nucleotides line up with TRBD1. Germline V gives CDR1 SGDLS, CDR2 YYNGEE. This CDR3 spans 16 amino acids. V gave up 8 bases and J gave up 8 bases; unmatched junction bases: 16. The CDR3 sequence is CASSPGLGGTGEKLFF. The CDR3 nucleotides read TGTGCCAGTTCCCCTGGACTCGGAGGGACAGGGGAAAAACTGTTTTTT. Full variable domain (rest looked up from reference TRBV9 and TRBJ1-4): DSGVTQTPKHLITATGQRVTLRCSPRSGDLSVYWYQQSLDQGLQFLIQYYNGEERAKGNILERFSAQQFPDLHSELNLSSLELGDSALYFCASSPGLGGTGEKLFFGSGTQLSVL.